This TCR beta chain was sequenced in a study of beta chain features in type 1 diabetes. About the study: Sorted cells from all samples, numbering over 85,000,000, were examined. Study-wide points: Sequencing the cDNA could make cells with high TCR expression show up more than they should.

Germline V gene sequence: CDR1 SGHRS, CDR2 YFSETQ. V was cut by 1 base and J by 9 bases, with 11 bases left in between. The CDR3 totals 13 residues. Sorting that relied on CD45RO/CCR7/CD25/CD127/CD95/CD27 yielded CD4+ naive, central memory, regulatory and stem cell-like memory cells. Expressed TCRB transcripts were sequenced because the isolated RNA had all been reverse transcribed beforehand. An average approximately 4 million reads came from naive, central memory and regulatory T cell samples. Measured with immunoSEQ multiplex PCR; TCRdb has only the in-frame clones, and not every one. This sample has around 190,000 clones; approximately 13% occur once, and the top ten carry about 0.66%. This clone has more than one count but fewer than ten. Its antigen is currently unknown.

The sample was central memory CD4+ T cells from blood. This chain joins TRBV5-1 and TRBJ2-1; a weak D match, TRBD2 (5 bases). This receptor was taken from a woman aged 18-29 years in good health. The CDR3 is CASSLRSTIEQFF. The DNA for the CDR3 is TGCGCCAGCAGCTTGCGATCGACTATTGAGCAGTTCTTC.